The rows below give T cell receptor beta chains drawn from one sample of a study of T cell responses to AZD1222 COVID-19 vaccine. Sequenced by immunoSEQ multiplex PCR; TCRdb stores in-frame clones only, minus some. There are 80,000 or so clones in the sample; 88% occur only once, and more than 5% lies in the top ten. The sample in question was peripheral blood, obtained on day 0 of MenACWY control vaccination. These receptors originate from an adult in good health. The CDR3 runs from the conserved cysteine through the conserved F or W. Fields, in order: V gene, clone size, CDR3 protein. Some rows mark clone size as missing; the rest say once, few, many or name a class of expanded clone.

v_gene: TRBV7-2; abundance: NA; CDR3aa: CASSLGQGMNQPQHF
v_gene: TRBV15; abundance: NA; CDR3aa: CATSSWAGNTIYF
v_gene: TRBV7-2; abundance: NA; CDR3aa: CASSRLAGGPVYEQFF
v_gene: TRBV4-2; abundance: few; CDR3aa: CASSQDWAGSGNTIYF
v_gene: TRBV6-5; abundance: once; CDR3aa: CASLSGNTIYF
v_gene: TRBV2; abundance: NA; CDR3aa: CASSEEGAVNGYTF
v_gene: TRBV4-3; abundance: NA; CDR3aa: CASSPKLAGGRDTQYF
v_gene: TRBV12-3/TRBV12-4; abundance: NA; CDR3aa: CASSLLREKLFF
v_gene: TRBV2; abundance: NA; CDR3aa: CASSEGVLSYGYTF
v_gene: TRBV18; abundance: NA; CDR3aa: CASSPSGTGGNEQFF
v_gene: TRBV5-1; abundance: NA; CDR3aa: CASSSSRDRGNYGYTF
v_gene: TRBV2; abundance: NA; CDR3aa: CASKREEGRGLEKLFF
v_gene: TRBV27; abundance: few; CDR3aa: CASSFRGAGTGAEQYF
v_gene: TRBV27; abundance: few; CDR3aa: CASNRAGNSPLHF
v_gene: TRBV6-5; abundance: NA; CDR3aa: CASSYRDKTEAFF
v_gene: TRBV19; abundance: once; CDR3aa: CASSITGGGDQPQHF
v_gene: TRBV6-5; abundance: NA; CDR3aa: CASSQTGFSYNEQFF
v_gene: TRBV2; abundance: NA; CDR3aa: CASSEGDSDTEAFF
v_gene: TRBV3-1/TRBV3-2; abundance: once; CDR3aa: CASSQDPGDEKLFF
v_gene: TRBV10-3; abundance: NA; CDR3aa: CAIPGTSLAGELFF
v_gene: TRBV5-6; abundance: NA; CDR3aa: CASSLEQGAKLYEQYF
v_gene: TRBV7-2; abundance: NA; CDR3aa: CASSLARGQTPAFF
v_gene: TRBV2; abundance: NA; CDR3aa: CASSESQGASQPQHF
v_gene: TRBV3-1/TRBV3-2; abundance: NA; CDR3aa: CASSPLAGVETQYF
v_gene: TRBV29-1; abundance: NA; CDR3aa: CSVPSGGGGTDTQYF
v_gene: TRBV15; abundance: NA; CDR3aa: CATSRGYGGNQPQHF
v_gene: TRBV11-2; abundance: NA; CDR3aa: CASSETTLVTEAFF
v_gene: TRBV5-1; abundance: NA; CDR3aa: CASSLGQPSVNEQFF
v_gene: TRBV4-1; abundance: few; CDR3aa: CASSQVTGSYQETQYF
v_gene: TRBV5-1; abundance: NA; CDR3aa: CASSLRTGDYGYTF
v_gene: TRBV5-1; abundance: NA; CDR3aa: CASSLVPATETQYF
v_gene: TRBV7-2; abundance: NA; CDR3aa: CASSLAATGNGEKLFF
v_gene: TRBV6-2/TRBV6-3; abundance: NA; CDR3aa: CASSYGEVADTQYF
v_gene: TRBV6-2/TRBV6-3; abundance: NA; CDR3aa: CASSTQTWATNEKLFF
v_gene: TRBV6-5; abundance: once; CDR3aa: CASSYPGYEAFF
v_gene: TRBV25-1; abundance: NA; CDR3aa: CASSDTSGYNNEQFF
v_gene: TRBV14; abundance: NA; CDR3aa: CASSQEVADTQYF
v_gene: TRBV6-5; abundance: NA; CDR3aa: CASSYSRGTTGELFF
v_gene: TRBV6-1; abundance: NA; CDR3aa: CASSESLAGVIGETQYF
v_gene: TRBV18; abundance: NA; CDR3aa: CASSETTGTFYEQYF
v_gene: TRBV9; abundance: NA; CDR3aa: CASSSRDRAPYNEQFF
v_gene: TRBV7-2; abundance: few; CDR3aa: CASSLSAYEQYF
v_gene: TRBV7-9; abundance: NA; CDR3aa: CASSPARGDRDNEKLFF
v_gene: TRBV11-2; abundance: NA; CDR3aa: CASSLGGIQETQYF
v_gene: TRBV11-2; abundance: NA; CDR3aa: CASSPRGRIDTQYF
v_gene: TRBV27; abundance: NA; CDR3aa: CASSLLTGKLFF
v_gene: TRBV29-1; abundance: NA; CDR3aa: CSAPLSLGNYGYTF
v_gene: TRBV7-3; abundance: NA; CDR3aa: CASSLTKGSPLHF
v_gene: TRBV6-2/TRBV6-3; abundance: NA; CDR3aa: CASSYPRGRTSALGTKAFF
v_gene: TRBV4-1; abundance: NA; CDR3aa: CASSQREGGTEAFF